This T cell receptor beta chain was obtained from a study of blood T cells in healthy people across ages. Germline CDR1 SEHNR, CDR2 FQNEAQ (reference sequence). The CDR3 sequence is 14 residues long. V was shortened by 1 base and J by 11 bases, with 17 bases between the two germline ends. A second PCR of 7 to 11 cycles used a sample-barcoded 5' primer and a J-beta primer mix. TCRdb itself ran the 5' RACE reads through MiXCR, one entry per CDR3 protein. The sample has some 1.1 million distinct CDR3 sequences, under 40% seen once. Material for sequencing was blood. This chain links TRBV7-9 with TRBJ2-5; D remains unclear. The clonotype originates from a man younger than 30 in good health. The CDR3 loop is CASSLDTRRDEQYF. The DNA for the CDR3 is TGTGCCAGCAGCTTAGACACCAGGCGCGATGAGCAGTACTTC.